The T cell receptor (beta chain) under discussion was sequenced for a study of cytomegalovirus exposure and HLA in healthy donors. The overall study: Later analysis reported that the approximately 120 validation repertoires shared the platform of the approximately 670 first-cohort repertoires.

The CDR3 extends over 15 amino acids. Germline CDR1 SGHAT, CDR2 FQNNGV. V lost 1 base to trimming and J lost 0 bases, with 6 bases between them. Study-wide findings and caveats: The study flagged some 170 TCR beta chains as cytomegalovirus-associated. The CMV antigen specificity of a few CMV-associated chains was confirmed through in vitro analysis. Reports credit the classifier with highly specific, highly sensitive diagnosis of cytomegalovirus status.

Measured with immunoSEQ multiplex PCR; TCRdb has only the in-frame clones, and not every one. Of fewer than 250,000 clones listed, about 86% are singletons. Concerning this clone: Its antigen remains unidentified.

The rearrangement links TRBV11-2 to TRBJ2-2, with a possible D match to TRBD1 (5 bases). The clonotype was recovered from a man in his late teens or twenties in good health and CMV-seronegative. The specimen was PBMCs. The CDR3 sequence is CASSLGQSNTGELFF. In DNA form, the CDR3 reads TGTGCCAGCAGCTTAGGACAGTCGAACACCGGGGAGCTGTTTTTT.